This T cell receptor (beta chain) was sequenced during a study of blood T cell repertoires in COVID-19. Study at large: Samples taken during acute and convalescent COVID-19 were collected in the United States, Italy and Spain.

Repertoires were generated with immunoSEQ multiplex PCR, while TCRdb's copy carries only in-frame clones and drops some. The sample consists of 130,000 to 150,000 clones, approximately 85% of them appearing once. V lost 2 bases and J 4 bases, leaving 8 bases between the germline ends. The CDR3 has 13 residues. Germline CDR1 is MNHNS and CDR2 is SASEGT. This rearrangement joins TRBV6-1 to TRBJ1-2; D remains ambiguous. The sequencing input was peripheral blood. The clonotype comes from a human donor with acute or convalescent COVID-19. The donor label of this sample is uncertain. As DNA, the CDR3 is TGTGCCAGCAGTGAACTGAACAGCTATGGCTACACCTTC. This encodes CASSELNSYGYTF.